This T cell receptor (beta chain) was documented in a study of persistence of HIV-infected CD4 T cells. About the study: The sample holds CD4+ T cells responsive to CMV or HIV-1 Gag. Up to about 200 mL blood was drawn at multiple time points; a couple of donors had single-time leukapheresis.

This was the immunoSEQ version 4 assay in survey mode. Sequencing used immunoSEQ multiplex PCR; TCRdb keeps in-frame clones, though not all of them. Here the sample spans some 37,000 clones, around four fifths being singletons. Overlapping HIV-1 Gag 15-mer peptides at approximately 0.91 ug per peptide per mL were used. CD40L-negative CD69-negative CD45RO-high memory CD4+ T cells were sorted as populations depleted of antigen-responding cells. Donors had CD4+ T cell counts above 400 cells/uL and were CMV-seropositive. With regard to this clone: Its specificity is unknown.

Germline V gives CDR1 MNHEY, CDR2 SVGAGI. J gave up 4 bases and V 4 bases, and 9 bases lay outside the gene matches. This CDR3 is 16 amino acids long. This TCR was recovered from an adult with HIV. The donor label of this sample is uncertain. The rearrangement uses TRBV6-5 and TRBJ2-3, with 9 bases identical to TRBD1. The sample was cultured CD4+ T cells from PBMCs, taken from a patient who received antiretroviral therapy. DNA of the CDR3: TGTGCCAGCAGTTCGCGGGACAGGGTTTGGTCAGATACGCAGTATTTT. Its translation is CASSSRDRVWSDTQYF.